Below are 14 T cell receptor beta chains sequenced from a single sample in a study of patients and donors after allogeneic stem cell transplantation. MiXCR, run by TCRdb on the RT-PCR reads, gives a single entry per CDR3 protein. The sample carries fewer than 200,000 distinct CDR3 sequences, roughly 30% recorded once. Sequenced material: blood, either unsorted or a sorted T cell fraction (not recorded which). The receptors shown here come from a human donor who was either an allogeneic HSCT recipient or a stem cell or donor lymphocyte infusion donor (not recorded which). It is not recorded whose cells these are; they may come from a transplant donor.

As concerns this clonotype: This sequence may be a read error, since a much larger clone differs from it by one base. The chain carries TRBV5-1 and TRBJ1-2; 9 nucleotides agree with TRBD1. Germline CDR1 reads SGHRS; CDR2 reads YFSETQ. CDR3 length equals 13 residues. The CDR3 is CAGSPGQGSGYTF. CDR3 in DNA: TGCGCCGGCAGCCCGGGACAGGGAAGTGGCTACACCTTC.

This chain joins TRBV5-1 and TRBJ2-1; unclear D gene. The germline gives CDR1 SGHRS, CDR2 YFSETQ. Trimming pared 0 bases from V and 9 bases from J, leaving 10 bases between. The CDR3 extends over 13 amino acids. In DNA, the CDR3 is TGCGCCAGCAGCTTGGTAAGGAACGGTGAGCAGTTCTTC. Translating it yields CASSLVRNGEQFF.

This clonotype appeared once. The V gene is TRBV3-1, the J gene TRBJ2-7; 16 bases are a match to TRBD2. The trim removed 5 bases at V and 12 bases at J, leaving 7 bases unmatched. CDR1 and CDR2 from the germline V gene are LGHDT and YNNKEL (reference sequence). CDR3 size: 14 residues. The CDR3 nucleotides read TGTGCCAGCAGCTCGCAGGGACTAGCGGGAGGGGCGTACTTC. It yields the protein CASSSQGLAGGAYF.

The chain couples TRBV28 to TRBJ1-5; TRBD1 is a possible D gene (6 bases). This CDR3 has 16 amino acids. Germline-derived CDR1 and CDR2 are MDHEN and SYDVKM. The ends were cut back, 1 base at V and 5 bases at J, with 15 bases in the middle. The CDR3: CASSLLQGGGYQPQHF. The CDR3 DNA reads TGTGCCAGCAGTTTATTACAGGGTGGGGGGTATCAGCCCCAGCATTTT.

This clonotype has more than one count but fewer than ten. The chain employs TRBV10-3 and TRBJ2-3; TRBD2 matches at 9 bases. Per the germline V gene, CDR1 is ENHRY and CDR2 is SYGVKD. The CDR3 has 14 amino acids. V shed 4 bases and J 7 bases; nucleotides not matched to a gene: 6. CDR3 sequence (DNA): TGTGCCATCAGTGTCGCGGGAGGGGCGAATACGCAGTATTTT. Its protein is CAISVAGGANTQYF.

About this clonotype: One end of the junction fails to match germline, which may point to a read error. The chain is built from TRBV7-7 and TRBJ2-5; D may be TRBD1 or TRBD2 (7 bases each). There are 17 residues in the CDR3. In germline, CDR1 is SSHAT, CDR2 FNYEAQ (reference sequence). CDR3 DNA sequence: TGTGCTAGCAGCTCCCTAGGGGGGGGACAGCCCCAAGAGACCCAGTACTTC. Protein: CASSSLGGGQPQETQYF. The variable domain in full, completed from reference TRBV7-7 and TRBJ2-5, reads GAGVSQSPRYKVTKRGQDVTLRCDPISSHATLYWYQQALGQGPEFLTYFNYEAQPDKSGLPSDRFSAERPEGSISTLTIQRTEQRDSAMYRCASSSLGGGQPQETQYFGPGTRLLVL.

The rearrangement uses TRBV20-1 and TRBJ2-7, with 10 bases identical to TRBD1. V trimming: 3 bases; J trimming: 4 bases; junction bases outside the gene matches: 9. Per the germline V gene, CDR1 is DFQATT and CDR2 is SNEGSKA (reference sequence). CDR3 size: 15 residues. The CDR3 here is CSARGTGALPYEQYF. For the CDR3, the DNA is TGCAGTGCTAGGGGGACAGGGGCCCTACCTTACGAGCAGTACTTC.

There are a few counts of this clonotype. The V call is TRBV4-2, the J call TRBJ2-2; D unclear. CDR3 length equals 14 residues. Between the trimmed V and J ends, which lost 6 bases and 4 bases, there was a span of 12 bases. Germline loops: CDR1 LGHNA, CDR2 YNFKEQ. The CDR3: CASRQIGGTGELFF. CDR3 DNA sequence: TGTGCCAGCAGACAAATCGGCGGCACCGGGGAGCTGTTTTTT.

The chain carries TRBV10-3 and TRBJ2-3; D may correspond to TRBD1 or TRBD2 (5 bases each). V lost 8 bases to trimming and J lost 0 bases, with 15 bases between them. This CDR3 has 15 amino acids. From germline, CDR1 is ENHRY and CDR2 SYGVKD. CDR3 DNA: TGTGCCATCTCCGAGAGGGGAGCTAGCACAGATACGCAGTATTTT. This gives the protein CAISERGASTDTQYF.

In this sample, this clonotype turned up many times. The chain couples TRBV4-2 to TRBJ1-5; D gene unclear. In germline, CDR1 is LGHNA, CDR2 YNFKEQ. The CDR3 spans 15 residues. V dropped 0 bases and J dropped 1 base, with 7 bases sitting between them. CDR3 loop: CASSQEAGSNQPQHF. The CDR3 DNA reads as TGTGCCAGCAGCCAAGAAGCCGGGAGCAATCAGCCCCAGCATTTT.

The table lists this clonotype with many counts. The gene calls are TRBV6-5 and TRBJ1-5, with a possible D match to TRBD1 (6 bases). The CDR3 sequence is 13 residues long. Between the trimmed V and J ends, which lost 8 bases and 4 bases, there was a span of 12 bases. CDR1 is MNHEY, CDR2 SVGAGI, per germline. The CDR3 protein is CASQRQENQPQHF. The CDR3 DNA reads as TGTGCCAGCCAACGACAGGAGAATCAGCCCCAGCATTTT.

The chain uses TRBV3-1 and TRBJ2-7; 8 nucleotides match TRBD1. The V segment lost 11 bases and the J segment 1 base; nucleotides outside the gene matches: 4. Germline-derived CDR1 and CDR2 are LGHDT and YNNKEL (reference sequence). The CDR3 spans 12 residues. This CDR3 reads CACGQGSYEQYF. CDR3 in DNA: TGTGCCTGCGGACAGGGATCCTACGAGCAGTACTTC.

This clonotype was detected only a few times. This chain joins TRBV14 and TRBJ2-3; 11 bases match TRBD2. V lost 1 base to trimming and J lost 1 base; unmatched junction nucleotides: 1. CDR1 is SGHDN and CDR2 is FVKESK in the germline V gene. CDR3 length: 16 amino acids. CDR3 sequence reads: CASSQALAGGTDTQYF. As DNA, the CDR3 is TGTGCCAGCAGCCAAGCACTAGCGGGAGGCACAGATACGCAGTATTTT. Combining the CDR3 with reference TRBV14 and TRBJ2-3 gives the whole variable domain EAGVTQFPSHSVIEKGQTVTLRCDPISGHDNLYWYRRVMGKEIKFLLHFVKESKQDESGMPNNRFLAERTGGTYSTLKVQPAELEDSGVYFCASSQALAGGTDTQYFGPGTRLTVL.

The chain is built from TRBV20-1 and TRBJ2-3; D is uncertain. This CDR3 spans 13 amino acids. Germline values: CDR1 DFQATT, CDR2 SNEGSKA (reference sequence). The V end was cut by 1 base, the J end by 2 bases, with 7 bases between. DNA of the CDR3: TGCAGTGCTAGAGGTGAAAACACAGATACGCAGTATTTT. It is translated as CSARGENTDTQYF.